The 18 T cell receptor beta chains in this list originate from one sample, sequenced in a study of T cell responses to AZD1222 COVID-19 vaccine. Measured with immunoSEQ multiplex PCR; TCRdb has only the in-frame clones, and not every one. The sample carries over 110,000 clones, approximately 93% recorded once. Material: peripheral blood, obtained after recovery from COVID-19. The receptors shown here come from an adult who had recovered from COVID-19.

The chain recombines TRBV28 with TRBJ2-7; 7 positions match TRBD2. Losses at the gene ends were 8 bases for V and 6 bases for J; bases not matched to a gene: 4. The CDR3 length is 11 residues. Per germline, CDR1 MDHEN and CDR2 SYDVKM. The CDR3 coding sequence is TGTGCCAGCGGGAGGGCCTCCGAGCAGTACTTC. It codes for CASGRASEQYF.

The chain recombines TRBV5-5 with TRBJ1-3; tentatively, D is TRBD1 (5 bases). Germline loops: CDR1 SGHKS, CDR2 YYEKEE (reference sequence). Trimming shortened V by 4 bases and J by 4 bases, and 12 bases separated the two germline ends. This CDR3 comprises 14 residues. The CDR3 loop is CASSPGGYGNTIYF. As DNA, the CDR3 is TGTGCCAGCAGCCCTGGGGGGTACGGAAACACCATATATTTT. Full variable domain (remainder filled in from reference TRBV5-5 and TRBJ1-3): DAGVTQSPTHLIKTRGQQVTLRCSPISGHKSVSWYQQVLGQGPQFIFQYYEKEERGRGNFPDRFSARQFPNYSSELNVNALLLGDSALYLCASSPGGYGNTIYFGEGSWLTVV.

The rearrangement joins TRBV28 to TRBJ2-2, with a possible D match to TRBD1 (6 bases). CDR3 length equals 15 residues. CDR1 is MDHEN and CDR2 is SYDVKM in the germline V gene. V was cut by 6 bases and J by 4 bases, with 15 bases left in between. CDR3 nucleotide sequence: TGTGCCAGCAGCCTAACAGGGATCAGCACCGGGGAGCTGTTTTTT. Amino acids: CASSLTGISTGELFF.

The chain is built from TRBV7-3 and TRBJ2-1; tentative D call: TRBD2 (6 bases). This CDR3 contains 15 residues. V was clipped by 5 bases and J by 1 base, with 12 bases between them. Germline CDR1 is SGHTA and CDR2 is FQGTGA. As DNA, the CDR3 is TGTGCCAGCAGCGCAGACCGGGGGTCCTACAATGAGCAGTTCTTC. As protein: CASSADRGSYNEQFF.

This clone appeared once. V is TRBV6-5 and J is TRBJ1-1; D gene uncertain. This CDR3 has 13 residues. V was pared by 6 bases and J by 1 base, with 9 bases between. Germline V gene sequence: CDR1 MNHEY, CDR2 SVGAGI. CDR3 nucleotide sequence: TGTGCCAGCAGGTGGACGGGGAACACTGAAGCTTTCTTT. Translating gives CASRWTGNTEAFF.

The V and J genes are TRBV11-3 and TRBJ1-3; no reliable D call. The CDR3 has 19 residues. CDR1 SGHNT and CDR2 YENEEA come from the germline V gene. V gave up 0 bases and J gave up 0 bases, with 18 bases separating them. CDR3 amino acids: CASSLESWCPDDSGNTIYF. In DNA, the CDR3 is TGTGCCAGCAGCTTAGAGAGTTGGTGCCCGGACGACTCTGGAAACACCATATATTTT.

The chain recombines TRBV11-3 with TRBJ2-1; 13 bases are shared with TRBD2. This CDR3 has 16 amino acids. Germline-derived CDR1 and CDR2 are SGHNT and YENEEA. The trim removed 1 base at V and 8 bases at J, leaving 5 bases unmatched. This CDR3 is CASSLGRLAGGDEQFF. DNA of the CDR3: TGTGCCAGCAGCTTAGGTCGACTAGCGGGAGGCGATGAGCAGTTCTTC.

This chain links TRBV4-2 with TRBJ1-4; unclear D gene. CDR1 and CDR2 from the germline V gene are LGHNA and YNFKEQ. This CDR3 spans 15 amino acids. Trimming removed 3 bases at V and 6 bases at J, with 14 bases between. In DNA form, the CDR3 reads TGTGCCAGCAGCCAGACGGGTACAGTCGATGAAAAACTGTTTTTT. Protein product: CASSQTGTVDEKLFF.

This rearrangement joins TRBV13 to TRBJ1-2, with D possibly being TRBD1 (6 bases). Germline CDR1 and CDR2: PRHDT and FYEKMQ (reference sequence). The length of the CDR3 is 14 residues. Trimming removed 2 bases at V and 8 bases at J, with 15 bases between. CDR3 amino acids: CASSLRGSLGGYTF. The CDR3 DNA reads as TGTGCCAGCAGCTTAAGGGGGAGCCTCGGGGGCTACACCTTC.

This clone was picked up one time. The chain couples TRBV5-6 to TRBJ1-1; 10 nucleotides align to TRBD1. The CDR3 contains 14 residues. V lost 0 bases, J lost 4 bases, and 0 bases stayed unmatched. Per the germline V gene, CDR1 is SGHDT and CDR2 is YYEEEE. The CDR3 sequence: CASSLGTGGTEAFF. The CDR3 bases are TGTGCCAGCAGCTTGGGGACAGGGGGCACTGAAGCTTTCTTT.

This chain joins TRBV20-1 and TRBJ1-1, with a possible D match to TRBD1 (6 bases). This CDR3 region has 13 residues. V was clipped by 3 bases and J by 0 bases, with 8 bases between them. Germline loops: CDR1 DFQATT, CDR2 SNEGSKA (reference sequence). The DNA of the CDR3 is TGCAGTGCTAGTGCAGGGGTGAACACTGAAGCTTTCTTT. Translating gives CSASAGVNTEAFF.

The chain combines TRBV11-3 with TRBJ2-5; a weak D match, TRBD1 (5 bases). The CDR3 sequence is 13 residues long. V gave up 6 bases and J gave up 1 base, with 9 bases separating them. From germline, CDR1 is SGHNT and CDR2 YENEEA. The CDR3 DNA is TGTGCCAGCAGTTTTGACAGCCAAGAGACCCAGTACTTC. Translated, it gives CASSFDSQETQYF.

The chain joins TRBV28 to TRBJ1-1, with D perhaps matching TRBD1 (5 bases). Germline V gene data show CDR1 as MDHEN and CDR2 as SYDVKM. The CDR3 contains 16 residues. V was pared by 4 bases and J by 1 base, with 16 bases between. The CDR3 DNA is TGTGCCAGCAGTTGGGATTATCTGGGGCGGAACACTGAAGCTTTCTTT. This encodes CASSWDYLGRNTEAFF.

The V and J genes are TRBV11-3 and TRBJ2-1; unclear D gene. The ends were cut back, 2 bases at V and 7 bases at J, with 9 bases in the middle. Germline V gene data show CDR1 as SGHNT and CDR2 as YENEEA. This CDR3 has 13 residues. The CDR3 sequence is CASSLSNRNEQFF. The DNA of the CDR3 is TGTGCCAGCAGCTTATCGAATCGGAATGAGCAGTTCTTC.

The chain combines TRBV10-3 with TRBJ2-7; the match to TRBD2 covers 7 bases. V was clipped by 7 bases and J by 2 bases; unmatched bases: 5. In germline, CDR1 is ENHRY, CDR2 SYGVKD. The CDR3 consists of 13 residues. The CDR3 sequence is CAIKLADAYEQYF. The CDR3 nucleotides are TGTGCCATCAAGCTAGCGGACGCCTACGAGCAGTACTTC.

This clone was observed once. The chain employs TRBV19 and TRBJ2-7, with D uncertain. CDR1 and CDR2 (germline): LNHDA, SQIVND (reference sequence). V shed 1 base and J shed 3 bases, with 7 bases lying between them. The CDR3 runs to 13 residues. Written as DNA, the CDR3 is TGTGCCAGTAGTATAGGGCCAGGCTACGAGCAGTACTTC. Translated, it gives CASSIGPGYEQYF.

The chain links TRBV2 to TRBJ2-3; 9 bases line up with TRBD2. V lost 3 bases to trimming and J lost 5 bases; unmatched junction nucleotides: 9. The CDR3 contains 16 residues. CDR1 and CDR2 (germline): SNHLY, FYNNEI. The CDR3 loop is CASSDGASGTVDTQYF. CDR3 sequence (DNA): TGTGCCAGCAGTGACGGGGCTAGCGGGACCGTAGATACGCAGTATTTT.

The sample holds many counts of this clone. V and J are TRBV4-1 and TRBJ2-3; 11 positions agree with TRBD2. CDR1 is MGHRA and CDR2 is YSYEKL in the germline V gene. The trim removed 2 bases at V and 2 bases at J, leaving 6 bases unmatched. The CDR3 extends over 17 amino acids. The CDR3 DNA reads TGCGCCAGCAGCCAATGGGCTAGCGGGGGGACCACAGATACGCAGTATTTT. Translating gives CASSQWASGGTTDTQYF.